This TCR beta chain comes out of a study of shared clonotypes between healthy human individuals. The CDR3 consists of 16 residues. Germline lookup yields CDR1 MDHEN and CDR2 SYDVKM. V lost 2 bases, J lost 0 bases, and 10 bases lay in between. Terminally differentiated effector memory CD45RA+ cells were left out of the naive CD8 fraction, which was CD45RO-negative and positively selected for CCR7. Only in-frame clones appear in the TCRdb table, and some are missing; sequencing was by immunoSEQ multiplex PCR. The repertoire holds some 2,100,000 clones, with about 93% as singletons. The TCR was taken from a man between 18 and 35 years old in good health. Some clones in this sample may be carry-over from other donors' samples. The rearrangement joins TRBV28 to TRBJ1-4; D might be TRBD1 (5 bases). Input material: naive CD8+ T cells from PBMCs. The CDR3 loop is CASSLRGGSTNEKLFF. Written as DNA, the CDR3 is TGTGCCAGCAGTTTACGGGGGGGGTCAACTAATGAAAAACTGTTTTTT.